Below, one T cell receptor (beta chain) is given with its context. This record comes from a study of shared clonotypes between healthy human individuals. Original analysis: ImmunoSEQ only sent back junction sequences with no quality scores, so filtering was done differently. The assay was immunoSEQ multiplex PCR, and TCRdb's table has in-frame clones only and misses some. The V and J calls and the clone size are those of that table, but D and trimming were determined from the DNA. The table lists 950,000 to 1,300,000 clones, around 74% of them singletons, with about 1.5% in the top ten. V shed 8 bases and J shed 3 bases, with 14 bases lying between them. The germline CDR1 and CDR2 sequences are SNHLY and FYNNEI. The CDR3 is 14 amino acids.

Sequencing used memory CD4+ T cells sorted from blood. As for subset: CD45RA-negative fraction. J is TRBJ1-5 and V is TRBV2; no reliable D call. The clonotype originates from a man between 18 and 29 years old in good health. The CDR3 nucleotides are TGTGCCAGCGGGATAGACGGTTTCAATCAGCCCCAGCATTTT. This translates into CASGIDGFNQPQHF.